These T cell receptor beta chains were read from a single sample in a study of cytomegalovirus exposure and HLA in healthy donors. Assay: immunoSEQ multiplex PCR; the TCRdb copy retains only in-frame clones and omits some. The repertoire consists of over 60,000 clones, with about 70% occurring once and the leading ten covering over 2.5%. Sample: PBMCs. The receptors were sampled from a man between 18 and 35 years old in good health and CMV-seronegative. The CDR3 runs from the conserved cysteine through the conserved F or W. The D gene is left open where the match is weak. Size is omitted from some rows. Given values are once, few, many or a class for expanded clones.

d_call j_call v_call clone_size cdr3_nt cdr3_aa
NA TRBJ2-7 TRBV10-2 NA TGCGCCAGCAGTGAGTGGGGCCCTCTTACCTACGAGCAGTACTTC CASSEWGPLTYEQYF
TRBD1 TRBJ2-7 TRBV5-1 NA TGCGCCAGCAGCTTGTGGGAGAGACAGGGGTACTCCTACGAGCAGTACTTC CASSLWERQGYSYEQYF
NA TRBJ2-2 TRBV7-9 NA TGTGCCAGCAGCCTAGGACTGAACACCGGGGAGCTGTTTTTT CASSLGLNTGELFF
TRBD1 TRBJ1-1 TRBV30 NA TGTGCCTGGAGTCGGGACAGGGGGAGGTCCACTGAAGCTTTCTTT CAWSRDRGRSTEAFF
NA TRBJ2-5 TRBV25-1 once TGTGCCAGCAGTGACACAATAGGGTGGAGGGAGACCCAGTACTTC CASSDTIGWRETQYF
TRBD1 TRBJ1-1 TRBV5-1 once TGCGCCAGCGGGACCGGACAGGTTAACACTGAAGCTTTCTTT CASGTGQVNTEAFF
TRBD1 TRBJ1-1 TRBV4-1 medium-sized TGCGCCAGCAGGGCACTACAGGGGGCTGAAGCTTTCTTT CASRALQGAEAFF
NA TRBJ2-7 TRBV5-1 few TGCGCCAGCAGCCTCGCTGGAGGTGAGCAGTACTTC CASSLAGGEQYF
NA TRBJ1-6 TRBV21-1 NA TGTGCCAGTCTGGTGAGGGACAGGGTCTCACCCCTCCACTTT CASLVRDRVSPLHF
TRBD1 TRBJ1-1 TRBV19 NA TGTGCCAGTAGTATACTCCCGGGACAGGGGCTGAACACTGAAGCTTTCTTT CASSILPGQGLNTEAFF
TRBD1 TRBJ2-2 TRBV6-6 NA TGTGCCAGCAGTAACTTGGGACAGGGAACCGGGGAGCTGTTTTTT CASSNLGQGTGELFF
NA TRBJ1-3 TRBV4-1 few TGCGCCAGCCTCCTTAGTTACAGGAACGCCATCTCTGGAAACACCATATATTTT CASLLSYRNAISGNTIYF
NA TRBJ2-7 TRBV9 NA TGTGCCAGCAGCGTAGGCAGGGGGGAAGGGTACGAGCAGTACTTC CASSVGRGEGYEQYF